This note documents a single T cell receptor (beta chain) sequence. Researchers amplified the TCR beta CDR3 regions from RNA transcripts. The HTBI primer set drove a first-round RT-PCR of the TCR CDR3. TCRdb reprocessed the multiplex PCR reads with MiXCR, giving one entry per CDR3 protein. Of fewer than 400,000 distinct CDR3 sequences in the sample, 20% to 25% are singletons; the top ten hold about 70%. Hyperthyroidism in the patients, aged 18 to 65, was newly diagnosed and under 2 months in duration. Pregnant or lactating patients were excluded, as were those with uncontrolled infection or other autoimmune disease. Fresh peripheral blood, 7.5 to 10 ml of it, supplied the PBMCs. This record belongs to a study of T cells in Graves' hyperthyroidism and ophthalmopathy. Germline V CDR1 and CDR2: LGHDT, YNNKEL (reference sequence). The length of the CDR3 is 16 residues. V shed 3 bases and J 8 bases; nucleotides not matched to a gene: 11.

The sample comprised blood. V gene TRBV3-1 combines with J gene TRBJ1-4; 8 nucleotides align to TRBD1. The source is a middle-aged man with Graves' hyperthyroidism. CDR3 coding DNA: TGTGCCAGCAGCCATTCTGGACAGGGCTACGGGGAAAAACTGTTTTTT. Translation gives CASSHSGQGYGEKLFF. The full variable domain, completed using reference TRBV3-1 and TRBJ1-4, is DTAVSQTPKYLVTQMGNDKSIKCEQNLGHDTMYWYKQDSKKFLKIMFSYNNKELIINETVPNRFSPKSPDKAHLNLHINSLELGDSAVYFCASSHSGQGYGEKLFFGSGTQLSVL.